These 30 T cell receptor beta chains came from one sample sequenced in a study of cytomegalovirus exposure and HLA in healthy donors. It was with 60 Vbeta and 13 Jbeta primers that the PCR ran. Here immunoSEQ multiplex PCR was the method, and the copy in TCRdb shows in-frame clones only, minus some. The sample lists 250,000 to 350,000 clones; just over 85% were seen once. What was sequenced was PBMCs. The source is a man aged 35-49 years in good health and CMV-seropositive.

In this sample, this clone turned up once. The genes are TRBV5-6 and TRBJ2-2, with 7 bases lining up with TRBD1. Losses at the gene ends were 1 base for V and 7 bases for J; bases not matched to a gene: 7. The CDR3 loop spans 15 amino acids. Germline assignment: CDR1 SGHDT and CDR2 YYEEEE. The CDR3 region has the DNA TGTGCCAGCAGCTTGCAGGGGGTGGTAGTCGGGGAGCTGTTTTTT. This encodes CASSLQGVVVGELFF.

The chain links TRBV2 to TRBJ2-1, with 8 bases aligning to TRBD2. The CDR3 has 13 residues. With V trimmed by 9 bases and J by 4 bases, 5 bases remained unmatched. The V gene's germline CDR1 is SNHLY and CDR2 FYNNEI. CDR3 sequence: CASSGTMYNEQFF. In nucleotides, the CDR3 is TGTGCCAGTAGCGGGACCATGTACAATGAGCAGTTCTTC. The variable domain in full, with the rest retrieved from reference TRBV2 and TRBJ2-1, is EPEVTQTPSHQVTQMGQEVILRCVPISNHLYFYWYRQILGQKVEFLVSFYNNEISEKSEIFDDQFSVERPDGSNFTLKIRSTKLEDSAMYFCASSGTMYNEQFFGPGTRLTVL.

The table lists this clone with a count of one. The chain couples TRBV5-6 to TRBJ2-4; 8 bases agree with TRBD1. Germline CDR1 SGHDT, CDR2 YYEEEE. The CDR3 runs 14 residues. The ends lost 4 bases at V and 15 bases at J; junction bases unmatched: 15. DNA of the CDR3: TGTGCCAGCAGCGGGCCGGGACAGGCAAGTTCGGGGTACTTC. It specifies CASSGPGQASSGYF. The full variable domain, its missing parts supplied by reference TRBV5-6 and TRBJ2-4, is DAGVTQSPTHLIKTRGQQVTLRCSPKSGHDTVSWYQQALGQGPQFIFQYYEEEERQRGNFPDRFSGHQFPNYSSELNVNALLLGDSALYLCASSGPGQASSGYFGAGTRLSVL.

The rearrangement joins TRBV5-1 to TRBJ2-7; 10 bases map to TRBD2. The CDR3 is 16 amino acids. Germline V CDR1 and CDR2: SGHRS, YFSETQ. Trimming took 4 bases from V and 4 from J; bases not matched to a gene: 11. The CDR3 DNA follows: TGCGCCAGCAGCGCAGAGCCTAGCGGGAGTTCATACGAGCAGTACTTC. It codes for CASSAEPSGSSYEQYF.

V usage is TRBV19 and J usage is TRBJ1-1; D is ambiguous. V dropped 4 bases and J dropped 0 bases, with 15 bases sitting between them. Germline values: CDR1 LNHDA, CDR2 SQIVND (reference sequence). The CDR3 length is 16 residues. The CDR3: CASSTGGGWVNTEAFF. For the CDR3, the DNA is TGTGCCAGTAGTACCGGCGGAGGGTGGGTGAACACTGAAGCTTTCTTT.

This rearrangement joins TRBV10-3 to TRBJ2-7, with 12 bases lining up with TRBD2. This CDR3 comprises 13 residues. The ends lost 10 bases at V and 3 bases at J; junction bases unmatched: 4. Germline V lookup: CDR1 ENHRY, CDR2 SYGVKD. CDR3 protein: CATGLAGRYEQYF. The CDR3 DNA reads TGTGCCACTGGACTAGCGGGACGCTACGAGCAGTACTTC.

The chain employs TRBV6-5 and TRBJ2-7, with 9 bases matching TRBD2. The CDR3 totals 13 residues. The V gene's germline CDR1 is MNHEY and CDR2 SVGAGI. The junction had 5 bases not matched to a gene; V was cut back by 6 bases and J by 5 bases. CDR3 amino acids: CASRAGGGDEQYF. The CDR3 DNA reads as TGTGCCAGCAGGGCGGGGGGGGGCGACGAGCAGTACTTC.

CDR3 bases: TGTGCCAGCAGGACGGACAGGGGTGAAAACATTCAGTACTTC. The encoded protein is CASRTDRGENIQYF. This chain uses TRBV5-8 with TRBJ2-4, with TRBD1 matching over 9 bases. Trimming took 5 bases from V and 5 from J; bases not matched to a gene: 5. The CDR3 runs 14 residues. Germline assignment: CDR1 SGHTS and CDR2 YDEGEE.

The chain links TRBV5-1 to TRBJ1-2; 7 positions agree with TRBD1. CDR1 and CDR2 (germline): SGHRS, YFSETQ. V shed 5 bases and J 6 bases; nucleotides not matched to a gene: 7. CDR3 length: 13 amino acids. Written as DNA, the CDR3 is TGCGCCAGCAGACCCCCAGGGGGTAATGGCTACACCTTC. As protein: CASRPPGGNGYTF.

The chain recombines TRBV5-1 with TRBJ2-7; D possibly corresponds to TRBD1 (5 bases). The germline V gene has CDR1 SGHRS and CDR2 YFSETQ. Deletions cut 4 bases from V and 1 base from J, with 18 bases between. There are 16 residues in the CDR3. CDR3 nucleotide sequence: TGCGCCAGCAGCGCTCGGTCGACAGCTCTATCCTACGAGCAGTACTTC. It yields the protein CASSARSTALSYEQYF.

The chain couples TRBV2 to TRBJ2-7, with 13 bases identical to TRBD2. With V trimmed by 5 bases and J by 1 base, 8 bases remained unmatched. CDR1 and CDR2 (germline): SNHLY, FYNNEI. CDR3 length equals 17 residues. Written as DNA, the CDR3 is TGTGCCAGCAGTTCTGGACTAGCGGGAGTTACATCCTACGAGCAGTACTTC. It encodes CASSSGLAGVTSYEQYF.

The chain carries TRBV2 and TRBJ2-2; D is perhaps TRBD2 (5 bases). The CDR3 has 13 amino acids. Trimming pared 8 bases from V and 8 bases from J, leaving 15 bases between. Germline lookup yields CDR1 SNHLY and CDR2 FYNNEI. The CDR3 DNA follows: TGTGCCAGCCGGCCGGACGGCGGGGGGGAGCTGTTTTTT. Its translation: CASRPDGGGELFF.

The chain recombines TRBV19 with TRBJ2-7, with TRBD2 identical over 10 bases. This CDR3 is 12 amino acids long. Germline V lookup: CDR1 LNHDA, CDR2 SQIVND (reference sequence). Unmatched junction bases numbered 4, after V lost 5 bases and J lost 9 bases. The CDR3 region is CASSDSGGVQYF. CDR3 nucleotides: TGTGCCAGTAGTGACAGCGGGGGGGTGCAGTACTTC.

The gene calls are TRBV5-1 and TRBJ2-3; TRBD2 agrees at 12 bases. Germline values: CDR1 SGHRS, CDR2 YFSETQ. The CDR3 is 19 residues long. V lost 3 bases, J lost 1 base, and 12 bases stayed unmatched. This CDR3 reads CASSSTSGRPVRGTDTQYF. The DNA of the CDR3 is TGCGCCAGCAGCTCTACTAGCGGGAGGCCCGTAAGGGGCACAGATACGCAGTATTTT.

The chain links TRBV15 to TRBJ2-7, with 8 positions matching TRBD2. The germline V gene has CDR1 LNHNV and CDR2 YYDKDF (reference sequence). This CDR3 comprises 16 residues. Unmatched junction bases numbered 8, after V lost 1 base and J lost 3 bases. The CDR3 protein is CATSRGTGGGSYEQYF. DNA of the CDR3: TGTGCCACCAGCAGAGGGACGGGGGGGGGAAGCTACGAGCAGTACTTC.

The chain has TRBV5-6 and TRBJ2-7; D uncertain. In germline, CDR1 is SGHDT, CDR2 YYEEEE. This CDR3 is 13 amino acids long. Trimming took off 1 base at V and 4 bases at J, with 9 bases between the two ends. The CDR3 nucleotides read TGTGCCAGCAGCTTGCTGCGTCATTACGAGCAGTACTTC. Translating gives CASSLLRHYEQYF.

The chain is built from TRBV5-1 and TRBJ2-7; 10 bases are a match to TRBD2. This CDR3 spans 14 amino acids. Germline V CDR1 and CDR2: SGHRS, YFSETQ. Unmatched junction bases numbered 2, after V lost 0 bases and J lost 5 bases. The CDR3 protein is CASSLALAGDEQYF. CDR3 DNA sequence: TGCGCCAGCAGCTTGGCGCTAGCGGGAGACGAGCAGTACTTC.

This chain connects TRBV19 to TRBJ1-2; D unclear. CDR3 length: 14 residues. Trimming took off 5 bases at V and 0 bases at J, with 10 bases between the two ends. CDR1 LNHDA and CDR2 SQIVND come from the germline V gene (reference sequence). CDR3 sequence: CASSFRTSNYGYTF. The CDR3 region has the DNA TGTGCCAGTAGTTTCCGAACTTCTAACTATGGCTACACCTTC.

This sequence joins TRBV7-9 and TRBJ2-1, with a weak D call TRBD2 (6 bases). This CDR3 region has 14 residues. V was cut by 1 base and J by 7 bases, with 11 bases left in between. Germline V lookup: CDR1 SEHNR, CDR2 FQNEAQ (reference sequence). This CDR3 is CASSLGFAGNEQFF. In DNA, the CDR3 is TGTGCCAGCAGCTTAGGGTTTGCGGGGAATGAGCAGTTCTTC.

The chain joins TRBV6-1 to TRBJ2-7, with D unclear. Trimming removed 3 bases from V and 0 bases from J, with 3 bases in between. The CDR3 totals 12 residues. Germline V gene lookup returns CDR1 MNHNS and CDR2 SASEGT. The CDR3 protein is CASSDSSYEQYF. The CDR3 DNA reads TGTGCCAGCAGTGACAGCTCCTACGAGCAGTACTTC.

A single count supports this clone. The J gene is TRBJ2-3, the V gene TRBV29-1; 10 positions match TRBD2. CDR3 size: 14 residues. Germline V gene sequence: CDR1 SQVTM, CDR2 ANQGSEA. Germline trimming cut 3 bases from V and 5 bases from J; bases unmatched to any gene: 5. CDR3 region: CSVELAGVEDTQYF. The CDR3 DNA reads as TGCAGCGTTGAGCTAGCGGGAGTGGAAGATACGCAGTATTTT.

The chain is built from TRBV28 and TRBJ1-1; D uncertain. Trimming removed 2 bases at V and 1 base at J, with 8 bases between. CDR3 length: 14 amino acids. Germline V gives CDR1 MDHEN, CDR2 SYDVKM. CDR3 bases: TGTGCCAGCAGTTTACACGTCGGGAACACTGAAGCTTTCTTT. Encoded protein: CASSLHVGNTEAFF.

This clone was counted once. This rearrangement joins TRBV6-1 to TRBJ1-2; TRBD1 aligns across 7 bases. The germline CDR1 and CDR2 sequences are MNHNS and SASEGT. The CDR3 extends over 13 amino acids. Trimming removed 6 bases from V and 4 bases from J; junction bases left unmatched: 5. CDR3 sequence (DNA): TGTGCCAGCAGGCCAGGGGGTGGCTATGGCTACACCTTC. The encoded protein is CASRPGGGYGYTF.

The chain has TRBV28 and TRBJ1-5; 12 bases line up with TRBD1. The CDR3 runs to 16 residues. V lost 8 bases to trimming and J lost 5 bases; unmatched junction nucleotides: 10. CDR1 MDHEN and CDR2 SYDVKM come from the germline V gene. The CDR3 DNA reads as TGTGCCAGCCGAAATACCGGGACAGGGGGCTATCAGCCCCAGCATTTT. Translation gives CASRNTGTGGYQPQHF.

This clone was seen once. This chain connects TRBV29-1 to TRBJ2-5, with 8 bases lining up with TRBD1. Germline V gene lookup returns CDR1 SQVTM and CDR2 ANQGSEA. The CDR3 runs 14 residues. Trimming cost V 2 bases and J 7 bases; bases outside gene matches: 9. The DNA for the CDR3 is TGCAGCGTTGAAAATAGACAGGGGTCCGGGACCCAGTACTTC. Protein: CSVENRQGSGTQYF.

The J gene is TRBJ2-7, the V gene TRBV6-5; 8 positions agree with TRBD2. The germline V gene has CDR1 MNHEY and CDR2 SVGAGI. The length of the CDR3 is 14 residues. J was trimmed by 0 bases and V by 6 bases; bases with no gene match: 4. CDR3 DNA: TGTGCCAGCAGAGCCGGGACTAGCTCCTACGAGCAGTACTTC. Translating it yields CASRAGTSSYEQYF.

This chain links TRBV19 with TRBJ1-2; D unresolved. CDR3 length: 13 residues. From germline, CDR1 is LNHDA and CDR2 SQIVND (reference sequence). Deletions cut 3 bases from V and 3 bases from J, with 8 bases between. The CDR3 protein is CASSIEGYYGYTF. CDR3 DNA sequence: TGTGCCAGTAGTATCGAGGGTTACTATGGCTACACCTTC.

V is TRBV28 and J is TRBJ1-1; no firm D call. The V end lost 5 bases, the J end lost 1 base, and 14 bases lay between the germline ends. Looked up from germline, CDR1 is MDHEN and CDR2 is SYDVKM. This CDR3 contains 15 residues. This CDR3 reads CASSPLEVRNTEAFF. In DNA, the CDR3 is TGTGCCAGCAGTCCCCTGGAGGTCCGGAACACTGAAGCTTTCTTT.

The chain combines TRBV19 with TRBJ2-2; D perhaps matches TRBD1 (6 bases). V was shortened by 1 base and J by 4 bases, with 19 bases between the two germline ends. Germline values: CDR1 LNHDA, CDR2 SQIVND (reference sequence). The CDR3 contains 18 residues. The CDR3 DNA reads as TGTGCCAGTAGTATAGGGGGGATAACAGGGTTGGCCACCGGGGAGCTGTTTTTT. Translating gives CASSIGGITGLATGELFF.

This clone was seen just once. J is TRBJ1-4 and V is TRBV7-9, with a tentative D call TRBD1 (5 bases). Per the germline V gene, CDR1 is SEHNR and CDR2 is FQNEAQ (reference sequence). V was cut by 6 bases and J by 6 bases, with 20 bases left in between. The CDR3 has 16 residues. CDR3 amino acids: CASRSWARGLHEKLFF. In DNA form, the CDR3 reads TGTGCCAGCAGGAGCTGGGCAAGGGGATTGCATGAAAAACTGTTTTTT.